The next 30 T cell receptor beta chains were all read from a single sample in a study of T cell responses to AZD1222 COVID-19 vaccine. The protocol was immunoSEQ multiplex PCR, while the TCRdb copy is restricted to in-frame clones and leaves out a portion. The data show about 120,000 clones, 88% seen once. Source: peripheral blood, taken on day 0 of AZD1222 vaccination. The receptors here all came from an adult in good health.

The chain joins TRBV5-3 to TRBJ2-2; D not certain. TRBV5-3 is identified as an open reading frame with a role that is uncertain. The CDR3 spans 13 residues. Trimming left V 2 bases short and J 8 bases short, with 10 bases between. In DNA, the CDR3 is TGTGCCAGAAGCTTTCCGCGCTGGGGGGAGCTGTTTTTT. The encoded protein is CARSFPRWGELFF.

V and J are TRBV30 and TRBJ1-1, with D possibly matching TRBD1 (6 bases). Per germline, CDR1 GTSNPN and CDR2 SVGIG (reference sequence). The length of the CDR3 is 12 residues. Trimming shortened V by 5 bases and J by 4 bases, and 11 bases separated the two germline ends. The CDR3 region is CAWGTIGTEAFF. The CDR3 DNA sequence: TGTGCCTGGGGGACAATTGGCACTGAAGCTTTCTTT.

The count of this clone is one. The J gene is TRBJ1-1, the V gene TRBV12-3 or TRBV12-4; 7 bases line up with TRBD1. Trimming removed 1 base from V and 11 bases from J; junction bases left unmatched: 4. This CDR3 is built from 12 residues. CDR3 DNA sequence: TGTGCCAGCAGTTTAGAGGGGGCGGGGGCTTTCTTT. Translation: CASSLEGAGAFF.

The chain uses TRBV11-2 and TRBJ2-7; 7 bases fit TRBD2. The CDR3 contains 17 residues. With V trimmed by 0 bases and J by 2 bases, 10 bases remained unmatched. CDR1 is SGHAT, CDR2 FQNNGV, per germline. DNA of the CDR3: TGTGCCAGCAGCTTAGATCGTCCGGCTAGCGGAGCCTACGAGCAGTACTTC. Its protein is CASSLDRPASGAYEQYF.

This chain joins TRBV10-3 and TRBJ2-1; TRBD2 matches 14 bases. The V and J ends lost 7 bases and 7 bases, in that order; junction bases with no gene match: 6. CDR1 is ENHRY and CDR2 is SYGVKD in the germline V gene. The CDR3 extends over 15 amino acids. CDR3 in amino acids: CAITTTSGRVNEQFF. CDR3 bases: TGTGCCATCACCACGACTAGCGGGAGGGTGAATGAGCAGTTCTTC.

The CDR3 nucleotides read TGTGCCACCAGCAGAGGTCAAACAGGGGGCAAAGGAAAACTGTTTTTT. It codes for CATSRGQTGGKGKLFF. The rearrangement joins TRBV15 to TRBJ1-4; 9 bases are a match to TRBD1. V was pared by 1 base and J by 10 bases, with 10 bases of the junction left unmatched. This CDR3 has 16 amino acids. Germline V gene data show CDR1 as LNHNV and CDR2 as YYDKDF (reference sequence).

This clone was observed a few times. The chain couples TRBV27 to TRBJ2-6; 7 bases align to TRBD1. CDR3 size: 15 residues. From germline, CDR1 is MNHEY and CDR2 SMNVEV (reference sequence). V shed 5 bases and J 2 bases; nucleotides not matched to a gene: 3. CDR3 DNA sequence: TGTGCCAGCAGTGAAGACAGGGCTGGGGCCAACGTCCTGACTTTC. Translation gives CASSEDRAGANVLTF.

The genes are TRBV11-2 and TRBJ2-7; tentatively, D is TRBD1 (7 bases). The germline V and J ends were trimmed by 1 base and 5 bases, with 15 bases remaining between them. The CDR3 extends over 15 amino acids. Germline V lookup: CDR1 SGHAT, CDR2 FQNNGV. The CDR3 spells CASSLVRGVTHEQYF. The CDR3 nucleotides read TGTGCCAGCAGCTTAGTCAGGGGGGTGACCCACGAGCAGTACTTC.

The chain links TRBV28 to TRBJ2-7; TRBD2 matches at 12 bases. V was clipped by 8 bases and J by 0 bases; unmatched bases: 8. The CDR3 has 16 residues. Germline V lookup: CDR1 MDHEN, CDR2 SYDVKM. DNA of the CDR3: TGTGCCAGCGGGGGACTAGCGGGCCTCTCCTCCTACGAGCAGTACTTC. This encodes CASGGLAGLSSYEQYF.

The J gene is TRBJ1-1, the V gene TRBV11-2; possible D gene TRBD1, 6 bases. Between the trimmed V and J ends, which lost 5 bases and 11 bases, there was a span of 12 bases. CDR3 length equals 11 residues. Germline V gene sequence: CDR1 SGHAT, CDR2 FQNNGV. In DNA form, the CDR3 reads TGTGCCAGCAGCCCCGGGACAAGGGCTTTCTTT. Its translation is CASSPGTRAFF.

The gene calls are TRBV6-6 and TRBJ1-2, with TRBD1 matching 10 bases. V trimming: 6 bases; J trimming: 2 bases; junction bases outside the gene matches: 3. Looked up from germline, CDR1 is MNHNY and CDR2 is SVGAGI (reference sequence). The CDR3 runs 14 residues. CDR3 loop: CASSRDRGNYGYTF. Written as DNA, the CDR3 is TGTGCCAGCAGCCGGGACAGGGGCAACTATGGCTACACCTTC.

V usage is TRBV7-9 and J usage is TRBJ1-6, with no clear D. Germline V gives CDR1 SEHNR, CDR2 FQNEAQ (reference sequence). The CDR3 covers 14 residues. Trimming cost V 5 bases and J 6 bases, with 11 bases left between them. The CDR3 protein is CASSPSGLNSPLHF. CDR3 DNA: TGTGCCAGCAGCCCCTCCGGGCTTAATTCACCCCTCCACTTT.

V usage is TRBV30 and J usage is TRBJ2-7; a possible D gene is TRBD1 (6 bases). V shed 1 base and J shed 2 bases, with 9 bases lying between them. The germline CDR1 and CDR2 sequences are GTSNPN and SVGIG (reference sequence). CDR3 length: 13 residues. CDR3 residues: CAWSGDTTYEQYF. For the CDR3, the DNA is TGTGCCTGGAGTGGGGACACGACCTACGAGCAGTACTTC.

The chain joins TRBV24-1 to TRBJ2-5, with 7 bases aligning to TRBD1. This CDR3 region has 13 residues. CDR1 and CDR2 (germline): KGHDR, SFDVKD. The trim removed 12 bases at V and 2 bases at J, leaving 8 bases unmatched. In DNA, the CDR3 is TGTGCCTCTAGCTTGGGACAGCAAGAGACCCAGTACTTC. It translates to CASSLGQQETQYF.

This clone was observed a few times. V usage is TRBV5-1 and J usage is TRBJ2-7; TRBD2 matches at 14 bases. Germline-derived CDR1 and CDR2 are SGHRS and YFSETQ. The trim removed 0 bases at V and 5 bases at J, leaving 4 bases unmatched. The CDR3 runs to 16 residues. CDR3 bases: TGCGCCAGCAGCTTGGAAGGGACTAGCGGGAGTAACGAGCAGTACTTC. Residues: CASSLEGTSGSNEQYF. The variable domain in full, completed from reference TRBV5-1 and TRBJ2-7, reads KAGVTQTPRYLIKTRGQQVTLSCSPISGHRSVSWYQQTPGQGLQFLFEYFSETQRNKGNFPGRFSGRQFSNSRSEMNVSTLELGDSALYLCASSLEGTSGSNEQYFGPGTRLTVT.

This chain links TRBV5-1 with TRBJ2-7; 8 nucleotides line up with TRBD2. The junction had 7 bases not matched to a gene; V was cut back by 1 base and J by 7 bases. CDR1 and CDR2 (germline): SGHRS, YFSETQ. The CDR3 sequence is 14 residues long. Here the CDR3 reads CASSLSGTSFEQYF. The CDR3 DNA sequence: TGCGCCAGCAGCTTGTCCGGGACTAGTTTTGAGCAGTACTTC.

The chain joins TRBV12-3 or TRBV12-4 to TRBJ2-3, with 7 nucleotides matching TRBD2. The CDR3 is made up of 13 amino acids. V dropped 5 bases and J dropped 6; count of bases not matched to a gene: 5. CDR3 DNA sequence: TGTGCCAGCAGTCGGGCGGGAGTGGATACGCAGTATTTT. Translation: CASSRAGVDTQYF.

V usage is TRBV2 and J usage is TRBJ2-7, with D possibly being TRBD2 (5 bases). From germline, CDR1 is SNHLY and CDR2 FYNNEI. Between the trimmed V and J ends, which lost 8 bases and 6 bases, there was a span of 14 bases. CDR3 size: 12 residues. This CDR3 is CASQRERAEQYF. For the CDR3, the DNA is TGTGCCAGCCAACGGGAAAGGGCCGAGCAGTACTTC.

This clone showed up just a few times. This rearrangement joins TRBV5-4 to TRBJ1-1; no clear D gene. V lost 4 bases and J 1 base, leaving 8 bases between the germline ends. CDR1 is SGHNT and CDR2 is YYREEE in the germline V gene (reference sequence). The CDR3 runs to 13 residues. CDR3 residues: CASSTDPNTEAFF. In DNA form, the CDR3 reads TGTGCCAGCAGCACGGACCCGAACACTGAAGCTTTCTTT.

This clone has just one count. This sequence joins TRBV3-1 (or the pseudogene TRBV3-2) and TRBJ2-2, with 13 bases aligning to TRBD2. The junction had 8 bases not matched to a gene; V was cut back by 4 bases and J by 6 bases. From germline, CDR1 is LGHDT and CDR2 YNNKEL (reference sequence). The CDR3 runs 17 residues. The CDR3 loop is CASSLTGLAGSSGELFF. The CDR3 DNA reads as TGTGCCAGCAGCCTAACGGGACTAGCGGGAAGTTCCGGGGAGCTGTTTTTT.

The CDR3 DNA reads as TGTGCCAGCGAAGGGGGGATTGAAGCTTTCTTT. As protein: CASEGGIEAFF. The chain employs TRBV2 and TRBJ1-1; tentative D call: TRBD1 (6 bases). Deletions cut 8 bases from V and 7 bases from J, with 11 bases between. This CDR3 region has 11 residues. CDR1 and CDR2 (germline): SNHLY, FYNNEI.

The V gene is TRBV3-1 (or the pseudogene TRBV3-2), the J gene TRBJ2-3, with D perhaps matching TRBD2 (5 bases). There are 16 residues in the CDR3. Trimming stripped 2 bases from V and 3 bases from J, with 15 bases between. The germline CDR1 and CDR2 sequences are LGHDT and YNNKEL (reference sequence). Written as DNA, the CDR3 is TGTGCCAGCAGCCAACTCGGGAACAGTAAGACAGATACGCAGTATTTT. This gives the protein CASSQLGNSKTDTQYF.

V is TRBV28 and J is TRBJ2-7, with a tentative D call TRBD2 (6 bases). The V end was cut by 5 bases, the J end by 0 bases, with 26 bases between. Germline assignment: CDR1 MDHEN and CDR2 SYDVKM. The CDR3 extends over 19 amino acids. The CDR3 reads CASSPVPYGGTLYSYEQYF. CDR3 nucleotides: TGTGCCAGCAGTCCGGTGCCCTATGGGGGGACCCTGTACTCCTACGAGCAGTACTTC.

The V and J genes are TRBV18 and TRBJ1-1; tentatively, D is TRBD1 (5 bases). Trimming cost V 6 bases and J 0 bases, with 11 bases left between them. Germline-derived CDR1 and CDR2 are KGHSH and LQKENI. CDR3 length equals 14 residues. CDR3 DNA sequence: TGTGCCAGCTCTTTGGGGGTATTGAACACTGAAGCTTTCTTT. Translation: CASSLGVLNTEAFF.

V gene TRBV5-8 combines with J gene TRBJ1-2; the match to TRBD1 covers 8 bases. The CDR3 has 20 amino acids. Germline CDR1 reads SGHTS; CDR2 reads YDEGEE. J was trimmed by 5 bases and V by 4 bases; bases with no gene match: 25. The chain's CDR3 is CASSTPRPKPDRGKGYGYTF. The CDR3 region has the DNA TGTGCCAGCAGCACACCGAGACCAAAACCTGACAGGGGTAAAGGGTATGGCTACACCTTC.

The chain is built from TRBV2 and TRBJ1-2, with 10 bases fitting TRBD1. The CDR3 runs 14 residues. With V trimmed by 4 bases and J by 4 bases, 3 bases remained unmatched. Germline V lookup: CDR1 SNHLY, CDR2 FYNNEI. The CDR3 region has the DNA TGTGCCAGCAGTGTCGGGGACAGGGGCTATGGCTACACCTTC. Protein: CASSVGDRGYGYTF.

V is TRBV5-4 and J is TRBJ1-3; the match to TRBD1 covers 7 bases. CDR3 length equals 15 residues. J was trimmed by 2 bases and V by 2 bases; bases with no gene match: 4. CDR1 and CDR2 from the germline V gene are SGHNT and YYREEE (reference sequence). The CDR3 coding sequence is TGTGCCAGCAGCTTCAAGGGGGCCGCTGGAAACACCATATATTTT. It encodes CASSFKGAAGNTIYF.

This clone was seen just once. This chain connects TRBV27 to TRBJ2-4; D is unresolved. The germline V gene encodes CDR1 MNHEY and CDR2 SMNVEV (reference sequence). The CDR3 consists of 13 residues. V lost 6 bases and J 1 base, leaving 7 bases between the germline ends. In nucleotides, the CDR3 is TGTGCCAGCAGAGGATTCGCCAAAAACATTCAGTACTTC. The encoded protein is CASRGFAKNIQYF.

V and J are TRBV29-1 and TRBJ1-1; TRBD1 is a possible D gene (5 bases). The CDR3 contains 10 residues. Trimming cost V 4 bases and J 7 bases, with 7 bases left between them. Germline assignment: CDR1 SQVTM and CDR2 ANQGSEA. This CDR3 reads CSVADIEAFF. CDR3 DNA: TGCAGCGTTGCGGACATTGAAGCTTTCTTT.

J is TRBJ2-5 and V is TRBV3-1 (or the pseudogene TRBV3-2); 8 bases match TRBD1. The CDR3 is made up of 15 amino acids. CDR1 and CDR2 (germline): LGHDT, YNNKEL (reference sequence). J gave up 4 bases and V 1 base, and 5 bases lay outside the gene matches. The chain's CDR3 is CASSQGLGQGETQYF. In DNA form, the CDR3 reads TGTGCCAGCAGCCAAGGGCTTGGACAGGGAGAGACCCAGTACTTC.